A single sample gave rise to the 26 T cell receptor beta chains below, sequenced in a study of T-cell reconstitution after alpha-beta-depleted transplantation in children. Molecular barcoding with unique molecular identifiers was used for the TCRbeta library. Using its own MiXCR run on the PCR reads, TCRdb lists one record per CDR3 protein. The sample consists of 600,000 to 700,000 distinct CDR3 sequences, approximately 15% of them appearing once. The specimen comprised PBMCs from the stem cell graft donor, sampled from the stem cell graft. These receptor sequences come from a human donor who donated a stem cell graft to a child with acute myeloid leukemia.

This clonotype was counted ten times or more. The CDR3: CASNRALGETQYF. The CDR3 DNA reads TGTGCCAGCAACCGGGCCTTGGGGGAGACCCAGTACTTC. The chain is built from TRBV12-3 or TRBV12-4 and TRBJ2-5; D gene uncertain. V was trimmed by 7 bases and J by 5 bases, leaving 14 bases between them. The CDR3 sequence is 13 residues long.

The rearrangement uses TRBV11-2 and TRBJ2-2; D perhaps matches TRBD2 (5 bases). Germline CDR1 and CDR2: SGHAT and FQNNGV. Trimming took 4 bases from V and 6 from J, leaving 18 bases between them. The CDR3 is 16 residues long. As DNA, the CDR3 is TGTGCCAGCAGCTCTTCACTCGGGGTAGGGTCCGGGGAGCTGTTTTTT. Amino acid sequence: CASSSSLGVGSGELFF.

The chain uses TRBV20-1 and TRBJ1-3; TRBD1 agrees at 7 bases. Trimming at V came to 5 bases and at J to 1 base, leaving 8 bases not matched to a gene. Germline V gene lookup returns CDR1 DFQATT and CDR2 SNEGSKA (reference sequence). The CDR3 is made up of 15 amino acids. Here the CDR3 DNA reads TGCAGTGCTCTCCGGGACAGCGGTTCTGGAAACACCATATATTTT. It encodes CSALRDSGSGNTIYF.

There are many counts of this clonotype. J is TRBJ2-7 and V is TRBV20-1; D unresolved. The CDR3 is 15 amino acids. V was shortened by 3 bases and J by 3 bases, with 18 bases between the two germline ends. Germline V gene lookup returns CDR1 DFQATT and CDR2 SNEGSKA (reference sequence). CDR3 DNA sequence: TGCAGTGCTAGTCGAATGACATCCCCGGACTACGAGCAGTACTTC. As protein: CSASRMTSPDYEQYF.

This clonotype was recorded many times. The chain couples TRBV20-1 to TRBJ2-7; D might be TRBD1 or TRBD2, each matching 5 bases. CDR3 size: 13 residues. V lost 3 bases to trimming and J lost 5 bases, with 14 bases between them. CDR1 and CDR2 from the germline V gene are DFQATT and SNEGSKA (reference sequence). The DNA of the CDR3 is TGCAGTGCTAGCCAGCCAGGGAGCAACGAGCAGTACTTC. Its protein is CSASQPGSNEQYF.

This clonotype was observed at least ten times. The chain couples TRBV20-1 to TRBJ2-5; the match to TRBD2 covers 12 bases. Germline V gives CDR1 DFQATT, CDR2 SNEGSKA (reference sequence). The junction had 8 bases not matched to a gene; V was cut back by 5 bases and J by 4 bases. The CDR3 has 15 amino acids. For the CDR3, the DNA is TGCAGTGCTGGCCGGGGGGGACTAGCGGGAGAGACCCAGTACTTC. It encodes CSAGRGGLAGETQYF.

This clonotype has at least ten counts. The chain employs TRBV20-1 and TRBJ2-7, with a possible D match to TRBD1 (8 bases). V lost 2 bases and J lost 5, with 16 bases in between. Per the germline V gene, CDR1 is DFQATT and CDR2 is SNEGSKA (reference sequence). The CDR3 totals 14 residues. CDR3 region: CSARNRGGDHEQYV. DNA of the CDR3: TGCAGTGCTAGAAACAGGGGGGGCGACCACGAGCAGTACGTC.

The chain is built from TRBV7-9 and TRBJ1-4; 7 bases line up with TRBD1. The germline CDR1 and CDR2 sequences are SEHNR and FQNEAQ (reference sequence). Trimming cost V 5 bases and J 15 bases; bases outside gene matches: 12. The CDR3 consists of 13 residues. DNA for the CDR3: TGTGCCAGCAGCCCCCCTCGAGGGGGCTACGTGTTTTTT. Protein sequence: CASSPPRGGYVFF.

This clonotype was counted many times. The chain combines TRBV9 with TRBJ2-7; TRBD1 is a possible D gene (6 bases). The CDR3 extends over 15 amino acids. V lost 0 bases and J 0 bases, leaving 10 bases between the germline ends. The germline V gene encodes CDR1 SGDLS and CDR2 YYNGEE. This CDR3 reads CASSVEGDVSYEQYF. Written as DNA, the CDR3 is TGTGCCAGCAGCGTAGAGGGGGACGTCTCCTACGAGCAGTACTTC.

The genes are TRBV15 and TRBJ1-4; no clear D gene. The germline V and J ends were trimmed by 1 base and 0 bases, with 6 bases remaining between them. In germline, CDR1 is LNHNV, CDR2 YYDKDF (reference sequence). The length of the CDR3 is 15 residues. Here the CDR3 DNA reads TGTGCCACCAGCAGAGTAGCGGCAACTAATGAAAAACTGTTTTTT. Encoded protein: CATSRVAATNEKLFF.

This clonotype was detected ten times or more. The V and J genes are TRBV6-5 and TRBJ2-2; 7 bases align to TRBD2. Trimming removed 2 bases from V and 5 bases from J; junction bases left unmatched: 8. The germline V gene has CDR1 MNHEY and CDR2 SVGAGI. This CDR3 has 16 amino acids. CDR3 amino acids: CASSYEPWGGTGELFF. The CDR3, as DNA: TGTGCCAGCAGTTACGAGCCCTGGGGGGGGACCGGGGAGCTGTTTTTT.

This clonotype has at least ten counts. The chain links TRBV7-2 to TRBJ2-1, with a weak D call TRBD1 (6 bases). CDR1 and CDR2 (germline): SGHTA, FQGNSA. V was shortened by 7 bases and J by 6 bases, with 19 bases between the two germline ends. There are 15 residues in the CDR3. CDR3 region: CASTPPGVGGNEQFF. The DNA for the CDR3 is TGTGCCAGCACTCCTCCAGGGGTTGGGGGCAATGAGCAGTTCTTC.

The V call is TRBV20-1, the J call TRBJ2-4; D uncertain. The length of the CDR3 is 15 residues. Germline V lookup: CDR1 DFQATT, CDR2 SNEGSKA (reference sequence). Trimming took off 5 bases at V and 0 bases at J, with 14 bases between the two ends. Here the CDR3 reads CSADPGSIAKNIQYF. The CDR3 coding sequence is TGCAGTGCTGACCCGGGCTCCATAGCCAAAAACATTCAGTACTTC.

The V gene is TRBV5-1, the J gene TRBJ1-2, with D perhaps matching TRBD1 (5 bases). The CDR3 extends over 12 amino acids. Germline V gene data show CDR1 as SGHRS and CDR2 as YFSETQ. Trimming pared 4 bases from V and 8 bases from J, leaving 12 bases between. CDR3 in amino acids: CASSAGGDGYTF. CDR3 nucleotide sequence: TGCGCCAGCAGCGCCGGAGGGGACGGCTACACCTTC.

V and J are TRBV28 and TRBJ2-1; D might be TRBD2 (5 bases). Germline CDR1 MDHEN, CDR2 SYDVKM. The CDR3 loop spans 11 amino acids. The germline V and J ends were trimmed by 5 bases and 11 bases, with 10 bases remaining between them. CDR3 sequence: CASSGGRKQFF. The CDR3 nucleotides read TGTGCCAGCAGTGGAGGTCGGAAGCAGTTCTTC.

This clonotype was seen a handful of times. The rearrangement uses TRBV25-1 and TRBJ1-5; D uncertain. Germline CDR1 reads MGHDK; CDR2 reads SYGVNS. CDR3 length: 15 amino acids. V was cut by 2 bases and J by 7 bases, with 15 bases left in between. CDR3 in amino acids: CASSEAGSPGQPQHF. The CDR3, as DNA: TGTGCCAGCAGTGAAGCAGGCAGCCCAGGACAGCCCCAGCATTTT.

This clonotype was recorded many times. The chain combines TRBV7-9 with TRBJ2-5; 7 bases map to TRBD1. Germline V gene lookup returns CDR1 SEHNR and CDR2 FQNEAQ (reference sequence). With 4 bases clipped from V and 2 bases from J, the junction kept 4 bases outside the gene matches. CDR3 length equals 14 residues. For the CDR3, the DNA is TGTGCCAGCAGCTACCCGGGACAGCAAGAGACCCAGTACTTC. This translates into CASSYPGQQETQYF.

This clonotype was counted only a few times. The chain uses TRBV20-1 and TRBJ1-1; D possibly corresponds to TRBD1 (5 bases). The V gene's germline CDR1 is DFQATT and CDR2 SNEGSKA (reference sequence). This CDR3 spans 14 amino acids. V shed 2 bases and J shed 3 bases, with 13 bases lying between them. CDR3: CSARSPGTYTEAFF. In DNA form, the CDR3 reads TGCAGTGCTAGATCCCCGGGGACGTACACTGAAGCTTTCTTT.

The CDR3 loop is CATSDGTGGYIEQFF. CDR3 nucleotide sequence: TGTGCCACCAGTGATGGGACAGGGGGCTATATTGAGCAGTTCTTC. This rearrangement joins TRBV24-1 to TRBJ2-1, with 12 bases fitting TRBD1. J gave up 9 bases and V 3 bases, and 5 bases lay outside the gene matches. Germline V gene sequence: CDR1 KGHDR, CDR2 SFDVKD. The CDR3 runs 15 residues.

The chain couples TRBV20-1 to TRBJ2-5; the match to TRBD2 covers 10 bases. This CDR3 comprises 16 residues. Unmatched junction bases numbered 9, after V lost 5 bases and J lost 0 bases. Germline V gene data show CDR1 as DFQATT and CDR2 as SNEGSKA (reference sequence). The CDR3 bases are TGCAGTGCTGGAGCTCGACTAGCGGGCCACCAAGAGACCCAGTACTTC. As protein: CSAGARLAGHQETQYF.

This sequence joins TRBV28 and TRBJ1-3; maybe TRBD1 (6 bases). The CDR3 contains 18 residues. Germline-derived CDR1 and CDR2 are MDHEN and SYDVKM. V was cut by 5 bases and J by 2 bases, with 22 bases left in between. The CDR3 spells CASSPTPGRGEPGNTIYF. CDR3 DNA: TGTGCCAGCAGTCCTACCCCGGGGAGGGGGGAGCCTGGAAACACCATATATTTT.

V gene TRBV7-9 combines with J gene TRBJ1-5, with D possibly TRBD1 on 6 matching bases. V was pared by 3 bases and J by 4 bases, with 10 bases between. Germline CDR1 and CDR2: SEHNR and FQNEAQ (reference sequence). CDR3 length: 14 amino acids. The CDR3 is CASSFGQTNQPQHF. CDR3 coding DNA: TGTGCCAGCAGCTTCGGACAGACAAATCAGCCCCAGCATTTT.

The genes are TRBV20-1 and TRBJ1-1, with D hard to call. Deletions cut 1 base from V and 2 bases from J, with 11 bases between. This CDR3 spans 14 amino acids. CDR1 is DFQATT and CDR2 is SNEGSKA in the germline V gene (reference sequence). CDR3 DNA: TGCAGTGCTAGAGGGTCGACTTTTAACACTGAAGCTTTCTTT. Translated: CSARGSTFNTEAFF.

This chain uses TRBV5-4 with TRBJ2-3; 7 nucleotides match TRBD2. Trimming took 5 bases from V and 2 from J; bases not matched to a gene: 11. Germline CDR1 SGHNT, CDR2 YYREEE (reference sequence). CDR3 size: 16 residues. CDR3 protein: CASSPLGLDHTDTQYF. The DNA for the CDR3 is TGTGCCAGCAGTCCGCTCGGACTAGACCACACAGATACGCAGTATTTT.

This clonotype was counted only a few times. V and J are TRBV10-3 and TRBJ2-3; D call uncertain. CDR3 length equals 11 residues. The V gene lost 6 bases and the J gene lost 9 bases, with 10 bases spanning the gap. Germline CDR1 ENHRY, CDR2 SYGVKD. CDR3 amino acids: CAIRGDGTQYF. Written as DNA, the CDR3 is TGTGCCATCAGGGGCGATGGGACGCAGTATTTT.

CDR3 nucleotides: TGTGCCATGAGCTTCGGGGTCGAGCAGTTCTTC. This translates into CAMSFGVEQFF. The chain is built from TRBV5-4 and TRBJ2-1; TRBD2 might be the D (5 bases). The V end was cut by 9 bases, the J end by 10 bases, with 14 bases between. CDR1 is SGHNT and CDR2 is YYREEE in the germline V gene (reference sequence). The CDR3 is 11 residues long.